These 17 T cell receptor beta chains share one sample of origin, sequenced in a study of T cells after yellow fever vaccination. TCRdb reprocessed the 5' RACE reads with MiXCR, giving one entry per CDR3 protein. The sample carries over 300,000 distinct CDR3 sequences, approximately 3.8% recorded once. Sequencing used PBMCs, obtained on the day of the yellow fever booster vaccination. Source of these receptors: a man younger than 35 who received the YFV17D yellow fever vaccine.

This clonotype appeared a few times. The chain recombines TRBV20-1 with TRBJ2-3, with 9 bases matching TRBD2. The CDR3 is made up of 13 amino acids. J gave up 6 bases and V 5 bases, and 6 bases lay outside the gene matches. Germline V gene data show CDR1 as DFQATT and CDR2 as SNEGSKA (reference sequence). In DNA, the CDR3 is TGCAGTGCTCGTCTAGCGGGGCTCGATACGCAGTATTTT. This sequence encodes CSARLAGLDTQYF.

This clonotype has ten or more counts. Here the CDR3 DNA reads TGTGCCAGCTCACGGACCCCCGTTAGCTCCTACGAGCAGTACTTC. As protein: CASSRTPVSSYEQYF. The chain couples TRBV18 to TRBJ2-7; D gene ambiguous. CDR1 and CDR2 (germline): KGHSH, LQKENI. The CDR3 runs to 15 residues. V was pared by 4 bases and J by 0 bases, with 13 bases between.

Many counts were recorded for this clonotype. The CDR3: CATSRDRGGAWGYTF. The CDR3 region has the DNA TGTGCCACCAGCAGAGATCGGGGGGGCGCGTGGGGCTACACCTTC. The chain carries TRBV15 and TRBJ1-2; tentative D call: TRBD1 (6 bases). Germline CDR1 and CDR2: LNHNV and YYDKDF (reference sequence). The CDR3 is 15 residues long. With 0 bases removed from V and 8 bases from J, the gap between germline ends came to 16 bases.

This clonotype was recorded many times. CDR3 residues: CASSLAGLGTEAFF. CDR3 DNA: TGTGCCAGCAGCTTAGCAGGGCTCGGCACTGAAGCTTTCTTT. The chain is built from TRBV7-9 and TRBJ1-1; D remains unclear. Trimming took off 0 bases at V and 4 bases at J, with 9 bases between the two ends. This CDR3 is 14 amino acids long. Germline V CDR1 and CDR2: SEHNR, FQNEAQ (reference sequence).

This clonotype was picked up many times. This rearrangement joins TRBV5-1 to TRBJ2-3; D gene unclear. Germline V CDR1 and CDR2: SGHRS, YFSETQ. This CDR3 is 16 amino acids long. The V gene lost 0 bases and the J gene lost 0 bases, with 11 bases spanning the gap. The CDR3 loop is CASSLVGRLSTDTQYF. The CDR3 DNA reads TGCGCCAGCAGCTTGGTAGGACGGCTCAGCACAGATACGCAGTATTTT.

This clonotype was picked up many times. This chain connects TRBV6-2 or TRBV6-3 to TRBJ2-4; 10 nucleotides agree with TRBD2. Germline V gene data show CDR1 as MNHEY and CDR2 as SVGEGT. The CDR3 is 17 amino acids. V shed 5 bases, J shed 5 bases, and the junction held 12 bases outside the gene matches. The CDR3 DNA sequence: TGTGCCAGCAGTGATCCCCTACTAGCGGGGAAAGAAAACATTCAGTACTTC. Translation: CASSDPLLAGKENIQYF.

This clonotype came up a few times. The chain uses TRBV20-1 and TRBJ2-1, with D tentatively TRBD1 (5 bases). CDR1 DFQATT and CDR2 SNEGSKA come from the germline V gene (reference sequence). Trimming took 0 bases from V and 10 from J, leaving 16 bases between them. CDR3 size: 14 residues. The CDR3 DNA reads as TGCAGTGCTAGAGATCAGGCGGCAGGGTGGGAGCAGTTCTTC. The encoded protein is CSARDQAAGWEQFF.

This clonotype was seen repeatedly, ten times or more. The chain employs TRBV10-3 and TRBJ2-5; D gene ambiguous. Deletions cut 6 bases from V and 1 base from J, with 9 bases between. The CDR3 has 13 residues. Germline loops: CDR1 ENHRY, CDR2 SYGVKD. The CDR3 loop is CAISFRIQETQYF. The CDR3 DNA reads TGTGCCATCAGCTTTAGGATCCAAGAGACCCAGTACTTC.

This clonotype was seen only a few times. The V and J genes are TRBV20-1 and TRBJ1-4; 7 bases are shared with TRBD1. V was pared by 6 bases and J by 8 bases, with 15 bases of the junction left unmatched. Germline V gene sequence: CDR1 DFQATT, CDR2 SNEGSKA (reference sequence). This CDR3 spans 15 amino acids. CDR3 sequence: CSAQISGTQGEKLFF. The CDR3 coding sequence is TGCAGTGCGCAAATCTCCGGGACACAGGGGGAAAAACTGTTTTTT.

This clonotype was picked up a small number of times. The chain combines TRBV12-3 or TRBV12-4 with TRBJ1-2, with D possibly matching TRBD1 (5 bases). The ends were cut back, 7 bases at V and 6 bases at J, with 12 bases in the middle. The CDR3 has 12 amino acids. The CDR3 sequence: CASTLEGNGYTF. The CDR3 DNA is TGTGCCAGCACCCTGGAGGGGAATGGCTACACCTTC.

This clonotype was detected ten times or more. The chain uses TRBV9 and TRBJ2-3; D unresolved. Looked up from germline, CDR1 is SGDLS and CDR2 is YYNGEE. The CDR3 consists of 12 residues. V shed 0 bases and J shed 5 bases, with 4 bases lying between them. The CDR3 DNA is TGTGCCAGCAGCGTAGATAGAGATACGCAGTATTTT. It codes for CASSVDRDTQYF.

This clonotype was observed a few times. The chain employs TRBV29-1 and TRBJ2-1, with TRBD1 as a possible D gene (5 bases). The V and J ends lost 3 bases and 9 bases respectively, with 12 bases between them. CDR3 size: 12 residues. Germline lookup yields CDR1 SQVTM and CDR2 ANQGSEA. The CDR3 DNA follows: TGCAGCGTTGATCTCCCTAGGGGTGAGCAGTTCTTC. Its translation is CSVDLPRGEQFF.

In this sample, this clonotype turned up many times. The chain recombines TRBV5-1 with TRBJ2-2; D ambiguous. This CDR3 has 13 amino acids. Looked up from germline, CDR1 is SGHRS and CDR2 is YFSETQ. Trimming stripped 1 base from V and 5 bases from J, with 6 bases between. As DNA, the CDR3 is TGCGCCAGCAGCTTGATTTTAACCGGGGAGCTGTTTTTT. It specifies CASSLILTGELFF.

The chain employs TRBV7-8 and TRBJ2-1; the D gene is possibly TRBD1 (5 bases). Per germline, CDR1 SGHVS and CDR2 FQNEAQ. V dropped 8 bases and J dropped 0 bases, with 23 bases sitting between them. This CDR3 spans 18 amino acids. CDR3 coding DNA: TGTGCCAGCCGAAAAAAGCCGGTGGGGCAAAGCTCCTACAATGAGCAGTTCTTC. Translated: CASRKKPVGQSSYNEQFF.

Many counts were recorded for this clonotype. The rearrangement uses TRBV7-9 and TRBJ1-5; no firm D call. Trimming pared 5 bases from V and 9 bases from J, leaving 17 bases between. Germline CDR1 is SEHNR and CDR2 is FQNEAQ (reference sequence). This CDR3 contains 14 residues. CDR3 loop: CASSAGPGEGPQHF. In DNA, the CDR3 is TGTGCCAGCAGCGCCGGACCCGGTGAAGGGCCCCAGCATTTT.

In its sample, this clonotype was seen many times. V gene TRBV24-1 combines with J gene TRBJ1-2; D not certain. Germline V gives CDR1 KGHDR, CDR2 SFDVKD. The CDR3 is 12 amino acids. V was cut by 2 bases and J by 7 bases, with 7 bases left in between. The CDR3 DNA reads as TGTGCCACCAGTGATTCCCTAGTTGGCTACACCTTC. Its translation: CATSDSLVGYTF.

This clonotype came up many times. V is TRBV20-1 and J is TRBJ2-2; 13 bases are shared with TRBD2. The germline CDR1 and CDR2 sequences are DFQATT and SNEGSKA (reference sequence). The CDR3 has 14 amino acids. The V gene end was trimmed by 6 bases and the J gene end by 6 bases; junction bases not matched to a gene: 4. This chain's CDR3 is CSAPTSGGAGELFF. The CDR3 nucleotides are TGCAGTGCCCCCACTAGCGGGGGGGCCGGGGAGCTGTTTTTT.